This T cell receptor (beta chain) stems from a study of blood T cell repertoires in COVID-19. CDR1 and CDR2 (germline): MNHEY, SVGEGT. The CDR3 is 17 residues long. The ends were cut back, 0 bases at V and 2 bases at J, with 15 bases in the middle. Under the authors' procedure: Estimates of nucleated cell counts were drawn from the amplification of reference gene primers. TCRdb keeps only in-frame clones here, not all; method: immunoSEQ multiplex PCR. From that table come the V and J calls and clone size; the DNA was used to work out D and trimming. The sample holds more than 110,000 clones, about 80% seen once. Participant-reported clinical history was the basis for cohort assignment. Cohort 3 recovery required two negative PCRs, clearance, or symptom resolution.

The V and J genes are TRBV6-2 or TRBV6-3 and TRBJ2-3; D may be TRBD2 (6 bases). The sample comprised PBMCs or T cells enriched from blood (not recorded which). The sequence came from a woman aged 45-65 years who had recovered from COVID-19. The DNA of the CDR3 is TGTGCCAGCAGTTACTCATGGGAACTAGCAAACACAGATACGCAGTATTTT. Translation gives CASSYSWELANTDTQYF.